One and the same sample provided the 26 T cell receptor beta chains below, sequenced in a study of shared clonotypes between healthy human individuals. Sequencing used immunoSEQ multiplex PCR; TCRdb keeps in-frame clones, though not all of them. Among 2 million to 2.5 million clones listed, around 95% were seen once. The material sequenced was naive CD4+ T cells sorted from blood. Documented subset: CD45RA+ positively selected. These receptors were collected from a man between 18 and 35 years old in good health.

This clone was seen just once. J is TRBJ1-4 and V is TRBV2; possibly TRBD1 for D (5 bases). Trimming took off 4 bases at V and 8 bases at J, with 17 bases between the two ends. This CDR3 has 15 residues. Germline loops: CDR1 SNHLY, CDR2 FYNNEI. Here the CDR3 reads CASSASGTKGEKLFF. The CDR3 bases are TGTGCCAGCAGTGCCTCCGGGACCAAGGGGGAAAAACTGTTTTTT.

To note about this clone: A junction end diverges from the germline sequence, so it may reflect a read error. The rearrangement uses TRBV11-2 and TRBJ2-1; D might be TRBD1 or TRBD2, each matching 5 bases. The CDR3 loop spans 15 amino acids. Germline V gene lookup returns CDR1 SGHAT and CDR2 FQNNGV. CDR3 amino acids: CASSPVGRARNGQFF. The CDR3 DNA reads as TGTGCCAGCAGCCCCGTGGGACGGGCTAGGAATGGGCAGTTCTTC.

The V and J genes are TRBV2 and TRBJ1-1; 9 bases map to TRBD1. Germline V gene sequence: CDR1 SNHLY, CDR2 FYNNEI. V lost 7 bases and J lost 1; bases outside the gene matches: 4. The CDR3 totals 14 residues. The CDR3 bases are TGTGCCAGCACCCTGGGACAGGGGAACACTGAAGCTTTCTTT. Encoded protein: CASTLGQGNTEAFF.

Concerning this clone itself: In the same sample, other DNA sequences code for this CDR3. The chain has TRBV5-1 and TRBJ2-5; a possible D gene is TRBD2 (5 bases). The CDR3 sequence is 15 residues long. CDR1 SGHRS and CDR2 YFSETQ come from the germline V gene. V lost 0 bases and J 1 base, leaving 10 bases between the germline ends. The CDR3 loop reads CASSLATGSQETQYF. The CDR3 DNA follows: TGCGCCAGCAGCTTGGCCACGGGGAGCCAAGAGACCCAGTACTTC.

In nucleotides, the CDR3 is TGTGCCTGGAGTGTCCGATCGACAGGGAGTGAAGCTTTCTTT. This encodes CAWSVRSTGSEAFF. The chain has TRBV30 and TRBJ1-1; 7 positions agree with TRBD1. This CDR3 is 14 amino acids long. The V gene's germline CDR1 is GTSNPN and CDR2 SVGIG (reference sequence). V gave up 0 bases and J gave up 7 bases; unmatched junction bases: 8.

This clone showed up just once. This sequence joins TRBV9 and TRBJ1-1; TRBD1 might be the D (5 bases). The V gene's germline CDR1 is SGDLS and CDR2 YYNGEE. This CDR3 has 15 residues. The ends were cut back, 4 bases at V and 1 base at J, with 14 bases in the middle. CDR3 loop: CASSPRQDTNTEAFF. CDR3 sequence (DNA): TGTGCCAGCAGCCCGCGCCAGGACACGAACACTGAAGCTTTCTTT.

This chain uses TRBV27 with TRBJ1-1; 12 positions agree with TRBD1. V gave up 5 bases and J gave up 1 base; unmatched junction bases: 8. Germline V gene sequence: CDR1 MNHEY, CDR2 SMNVEV (reference sequence). CDR3 length: 17 amino acids. The CDR3 loop is CASSPGDRGLPNTEAFF. The CDR3 DNA is TGTGCCAGCAGTCCCGGGGACAGGGGGCTTCCGAACACTGAAGCTTTCTTT.

Only a few counts were recorded for this clone. This rearrangement joins TRBV30 to TRBJ2-7, with 7 bases lining up with TRBD1. Germline loops: CDR1 GTSNPN, CDR2 SVGIG (reference sequence). V shed 0 bases and J 0 bases; nucleotides not matched to a gene: 8. The CDR3 spans 16 residues. CDR3 DNA: TGTGCCTGGAGTGTACACTCGAGGGGGCCCTCCTACGAGCAGTACTTC. It translates to CAWSVHSRGPSYEQYF.

The V and J genes are TRBV25-1 and TRBJ1-1, with D uncertain. Germline V gene sequence: CDR1 MGHDK, CDR2 SYGVNS. The CDR3 covers 13 residues. The V gene lost 2 bases and the J gene lost 10 bases, with 14 bases spanning the gap. CDR3 sequence: CASSEGGRETAFF. CDR3 bases: TGTGCCAGCAGTGAAGGAGGGAGAGAGACAGCTTTCTTT.

V usage is TRBV10-1 and J usage is TRBJ1-4, with D uncertain. V was pared by 3 bases and J by 6 bases, with 11 bases between. Per the germline V gene, CDR1 is WNHNN and CDR2 is SYGVQD (reference sequence). This CDR3 is 14 amino acids long. The CDR3 nucleotides read TGCGCCAGCAGTGACGAGGGTGTATATGAAAAACTGTTTTTT. Encoded protein: CASSDEGVYEKLFF.

The chain has TRBV7-3 and TRBJ2-7, with D possibly matching TRBD2 (6 bases). This CDR3 region has 14 residues. The ends were cut back, 0 bases at V and 4 bases at J, with 10 bases in the middle. Looked up from germline, CDR1 is SGHTA and CDR2 is FQGTGA. CDR3: CASSLTEGAYEQYF. CDR3 nucleotide sequence: TGTGCCAGCAGCTTAACGGAGGGAGCGTACGAGCAGTACTTC.

The chain links TRBV6-1 to TRBJ1-4; maybe TRBD1 (5 bases). This CDR3 has 14 amino acids. CDR1 and CDR2 from the germline V gene are MNHNS and SASEGT. Between the trimmed V and J ends, which lost 6 bases and 7 bases, there was a span of 15 bases. The CDR3 loop is CASSLRGGGEKLFF. The CDR3 DNA reads as TGTGCCAGCAGCCTGCGGGGGGGTGGTGAAAAACTGTTTTTT.

The chain combines TRBV27 with TRBJ1-2; D gene uncertain. V was clipped by 5 bases and J by 2 bases, with 15 bases between them. Germline values: CDR1 MNHEY, CDR2 SMNVEV (reference sequence). The CDR3 is made up of 15 amino acids. The CDR3 is CASSRLPPLNYGYTF. As DNA, the CDR3 is TGTGCCAGCAGTAGGCTACCCCCGCTAAACTATGGCTACACCTTC.

The DNA of the CDR3 is TGTGCCAGCAGCTTTATGGCGGGAGACTTAAAAGAGACCCAGTACTTC. Its translation: CASSFMAGDLKETQYF. This chain connects TRBV7-2 to TRBJ2-5; 7 positions agree with TRBD2. The junction had 10 bases not matched to a gene; V was cut back by 3 bases and J by 3 bases. The CDR3 length is 16 residues. Germline V lookup: CDR1 SGHTA, CDR2 FQGNSA.

The rearrangement links TRBV19 to TRBJ2-2; D could derive from TRBD1 or TRBD2 (5 bases each). CDR1 and CDR2 from the germline V gene are LNHDA and SQIVND (reference sequence). Trimming cost V 3 bases and J 9 bases, with 8 bases left between them. This CDR3 region has 12 residues. Here the CDR3 reads CASSMGRRELFF. The DNA of the CDR3 is TGTGCCAGTAGTATGGGACGAAGGGAGCTGTTTTTT.

The chain links TRBV30 to TRBJ1-4; D is perhaps TRBD1 (5 bases). The CDR3 spans 14 residues. Trimming removed 3 bases at V and 7 bases at J, with 15 bases between. Germline V gives CDR1 GTSNPN, CDR2 SVGIG (reference sequence). In DNA, the CDR3 is TGTGCCTGGAGAAATAAACCAGACAGTGAAAAACTGTTTTTT. Its protein product is CAWRNKPDSEKLFF.

The chain carries TRBV5-4 and TRBJ2-5, with D perhaps TRBD2 (6 bases). CDR3 length: 14 amino acids. Per the germline V gene, CDR1 is SGHNT and CDR2 is YYREEE (reference sequence). Trimming pared 4 bases from V and 6 bases from J, leaving 16 bases between. CDR3 amino acids: CASSPETRPKTQYF. In nucleotides, the CDR3 is TGTGCCAGCAGCCCTGAGACTAGGCCAAAGACCCAGTACTTC.

This clone has a single count. This chain links TRBV5-4 with TRBJ2-2, with 10 nucleotides matching TRBD2. The CDR3 has 14 amino acids. From germline, CDR1 is SGHNT and CDR2 YYREEE (reference sequence). V was clipped by 6 bases and J by 6 bases; unmatched bases: 5. CDR3 region: CASTLAGVSGELFF. CDR3 in DNA: TGTGCCAGCACCCTAGCGGGGGTCTCCGGGGAGCTGTTTTTT.

The rearrangement uses TRBV5-1 and TRBJ2-1; D may be TRBD2 (5 bases). Deletions cut 4 bases from V and 8 bases from J, with 22 bases between. Germline loops: CDR1 SGHRS, CDR2 YFSETQ. This CDR3 is 16 amino acids long. The CDR3 reads CASSRGGQMIDHEQFF. The CDR3 DNA sequence: TGCGCCAGCAGCCGGGGTGGGCAGATGATCGATCATGAGCAGTTCTTC.

This chain links TRBV10-3 with TRBJ2-7; perhaps TRBD1 as D (6 bases). The V gene's germline CDR1 is ENHRY and CDR2 SYGVKD. V was pared by 2 bases and J by 2 bases, with 10 bases between. This CDR3 spans 14 amino acids. CDR3 sequence reads: CAISEAGQPYEQYF. The DNA for the CDR3 is TGTGCCATCAGTGAGGCCGGACAGCCCTACGAGCAGTACTTC.

This clone was seen just once. V usage is TRBV7-2 and J usage is TRBJ2-7; TRBD1 aligns across 7 bases. The ends lost 3 bases at V and 6 bases at J; junction bases unmatched: 5. This CDR3 region has 13 residues. Germline V gene lookup returns CDR1 SGHTA and CDR2 FQGNSA. Written as DNA, the CDR3 is TGTGCCAGCAGCTTGAGACAGGGCACCGAGCAGTACTTC. Its translation: CASSLRQGTEQYF.

Comment on this clone: At the DNA level, this CDR3 is encoded by other sequences in the same sample as well. The chain joins TRBV28 to TRBJ1-4, with D uncertain. CDR1 is MDHEN and CDR2 is SYDVKM in the germline V gene. Trimming cost V 6 bases and J 5 bases, with 4 bases left between them. CDR3 length: 11 amino acids. The CDR3 region is CASRSNEKLFF. In DNA form, the CDR3 reads TGTGCCAGCAGGTCGAATGAAAAACTGTTTTTT.

The gene calls are TRBV11-2 and TRBJ2-5, with 9 nucleotides matching TRBD2. Trimming removed 5 bases from V and 5 bases from J; junction bases left unmatched: 15. The CDR3 has 17 amino acids. Germline V gives CDR1 SGHAT, CDR2 FQNNGV. The CDR3 sequence is CASSPGRRGLAAETQYF. Written as DNA, the CDR3 is TGTGCCAGCAGCCCCGGTCGGCGGGGACTAGCAGCGGAGACCCAGTACTTC.

For this clone: Other nucleotide sequences in the sample specify the same CDR3. The chain has TRBV5-1 and TRBJ2-2, with D uncertain. The CDR3 has 14 amino acids. CDR1 and CDR2 (germline): SGHRS, YFSETQ. The V end lost 0 bases, the J end lost 3 bases, and 6 bases lay between the germline ends. CDR3 amino acids: CASSLASYTGELFF. The CDR3, as DNA: TGCGCCAGCAGCTTGGCCAGCTACACCGGGGAGCTGTTTTTT.

This clone was detected once. The V and J genes are TRBV5-1 and TRBJ1-1; 7 bases are a match to TRBD1. There are 15 residues in the CDR3. V shed 4 bases, J shed 3 bases, and the junction held 9 bases outside the gene matches. Looked up from germline, CDR1 is SGHRS and CDR2 is YFSETQ. CDR3 protein: CASSLPRGLDTEAFF. In DNA, the CDR3 is TGCGCCAGCAGCCTGCCTAGGGGGCTGGACACTGAAGCTTTCTTT.

The V call is TRBV6-5, the J call TRBJ2-3; D perhaps matches TRBD1 (6 bases). The germline gives CDR1 MNHEY, CDR2 SVGAGI. Trimming removed 4 bases from V and 0 bases from J, with 11 bases in between. The CDR3 extends over 15 amino acids. The CDR3 loop reads CASSSGQSSTDTQYF. DNA of the CDR3: TGTGCCAGCAGTTCTGGACAGAGTAGCACAGATACGCAGTATTTT.